The clone carrying this T cell receptor beta chain was detected only a few times. Its target is unknown. A 5'RACE template-switching step, the method used to make TCR cDNA, added a universal primer site and UMIs. TCRdb independently ran MiXCR on the 5' RACE reads; one entry per CDR3 protein. The sample includes fewer than 400,000 distinct CDR3 sequences, about 10% of them seen just once. The sample belongs to a study of T cells after yellow fever vaccination. In germline, CDR1 is DFQATT, CDR2 SNEGSKA (reference sequence). The CDR3 loop spans 14 amino acids. Between the trimmed V and J ends, which lost 3 bases and 5 bases, there was a span of 16 bases. Findings and limits, study-wide: Researchers noted that a small share of clonotypes showed up in both CD4 and CD8 compartments.

The rearrangement uses TRBV20-1 and TRBJ2-5; no clear D gene. Here the sequenced sample was CD4+ T cells sorted from PBMCs, taken 45 days after the yellow fever booster vaccination. The source is a man aged 18 to 35 who received the YFV17D yellow fever vaccine. The CDR3: CSARDPLRGETQYF. The CDR3 DNA reads TGCAGTGCTAGGGATCCGCTCCGTGGGGAGACCCAGTACTTC.